The 20 T cell receptor beta chains below come from one sample, sequenced in a study of fetal regulatory T cell absence and autoimmunity. The data were produced by immunoSEQ multiplex PCR, yet TCRdb's version contains in-frame clones alone and is incomplete. This table has 95,000 to 100,000 clones, around 72% appearing once. Material for sequencing was pancreas tissue. The receptors here all came from a male donor with IPEX syndrome.

The CDR3 reads CAIRDSYEQYF. The CDR3 DNA reads as TGTGCCATCAGGGACTCCTACGAGCAGTACTTC. The chain uses TRBV10-3 and TRBJ2-7; D gene uncertain. Germline lookup yields CDR1 ENHRY and CDR2 SYGVKD. V lost 6 bases and J lost 0, with 3 bases in between. This CDR3 is 11 amino acids long.

The chain is built from TRBV4-2 and TRBJ2-4; 13 positions match TRBD2. The germline CDR1 and CDR2 sequences are LGHNA and YNFKEQ. V lost 4 bases, J lost 3 bases, and 15 bases stayed unmatched. CDR3 length: 20 amino acids. The CDR3 loop reads CASSRQGGLAGERGKNIQYF. The CDR3 region has the DNA TGTGCCAGCAGCCGACAGGGCGGACTAGCGGGAGAAAGGGGCAAAAACATTCAGTACTTC.

This clone was found a few times. V is TRBV5-1 and J is TRBJ1-1; 8 bases fit TRBD1. The J segment lost 0 bases and the V segment lost 1 base, leaving 5 bases of the junction unmatched. CDR1 and CDR2 (germline): SGHRS, YFSETQ. CDR3 length: 16 residues. CDR3 loop: CASSLWDRIMNTEAFF. CDR3 nucleotide sequence: TGCGCCAGCAGCTTGTGGGACAGGATTATGAACACTGAAGCTTTCTTT.

The chain is built from TRBV25-1 and TRBJ2-3; a possible D gene is TRBD2 (5 bases). V lost 4 bases to trimming and J lost 2 bases, with 10 bases between them. Per germline, CDR1 MGHDK and CDR2 SYGVNS. The CDR3 is 14 amino acids. The DNA for the CDR3 is TGTGCCAGCAGTGCACGCGGGTTCACAGATACGCAGTATTTT. It codes for CASSARGFTDTQYF.

The rearrangement uses TRBV6-6 and TRBJ1-3, with 9 bases lining up with TRBD1. V lost 6 bases, J lost 6 bases, and 6 bases stayed unmatched. Germline loops: CDR1 MNHNY, CDR2 SVGAGI (reference sequence). The CDR3 runs 14 residues. CDR3 nucleotides: TGTGCCAGCAGGATAACAGGGGGCGTAAACACCATATATTTT. Its translation: CASRITGGVNTIYF.

The chain is built from TRBV13 and TRBJ1-6, with D possibly matching TRBD1 (6 bases). Trimming removed 5 bases from V and 6 bases from J, with 11 bases in between. The CDR3 loop spans 14 amino acids. Germline V gene data show CDR1 as PRHDT and CDR2 as FYEKMQ (reference sequence). The CDR3 reads CASSPRGGNSPLHF. The CDR3 DNA sequence: TGTGCCAGCAGCCCGAGGGGGGGTAATTCACCCCTCCACTTT.

The chain employs TRBV5-4 and TRBJ2-3; D is uncertain. Germline CDR1 reads SGHNT; CDR2 reads YYREEE (reference sequence). The CDR3 has 14 amino acids. V shed 0 bases and J shed 2 bases, with 7 bases lying between them. CDR3 protein: CASSLGFSTDTQYF. CDR3 in DNA: TGTGCCAGCAGCTTGGGATTTTCCACAGATACGCAGTATTTT.

The chain uses TRBV6-5 and TRBJ1-5; D is perhaps TRBD1 (5 bases). Germline CDR1 is MNHEY and CDR2 is SVGAGI. This CDR3 region has 14 residues. V was pared by 4 bases and J by 7 bases, with 14 bases between. In DNA, the CDR3 is TGTGCCAGCAGTTGGAGAATCAGGGACCAGCCCCAGCATTTT. Amino acids: CASSWRIRDQPQHF.

This chain links TRBV6-5 with TRBJ2-7; 15 bases match TRBD2. V shed 2 bases and J 4 bases; nucleotides not matched to a gene: 0. This CDR3 has 15 residues. Germline V gene data show CDR1 as MNHEY and CDR2 as SVGAGI. The CDR3 nucleotides read TGTGCCAGCAGTTACGGACTAGCGGGAGGGTACGAGCAGTACTTC. Translating it yields CASSYGLAGGYEQYF.

This sequence joins TRBV20-1 and TRBJ1-1; 7 nucleotides match TRBD1. Germline V lookup: CDR1 DFQATT, CDR2 SNEGSKA (reference sequence). Trimming cost V 5 bases and J 7 bases; bases outside gene matches: 4. The length of the CDR3 is 11 residues. The CDR3 nucleotides read TGCAGTGCTGCCCGGGACAGTGAAGCTTTCTTT. Translation: CSAARDSEAFF.

This clone was detected many times. CDR3 in amino acids: CASGRGPSGYTF. The DNA for the CDR3 is TGTGCCAGCGGGAGGGGGCCCTCTGGCTACACCTTC. The chain recombines TRBV27 with TRBJ1-2; 7 bases line up with TRBD1. CDR1 MNHEY and CDR2 SMNVEV come from the germline V gene (reference sequence). CDR3 length: 12 amino acids. Losses at the gene ends were 8 bases for V and 7 bases for J; bases not matched to a gene: 7.

This CDR3 reads CASSFGRGGQPQHF. DNA for the CDR3: TGTGCCAGCAGCTTTGGCAGAGGTGGGCAGCCCCAGCATTTT. The chain is built from TRBV6-5 and TRBJ1-5; no clear D gene. CDR1 and CDR2 (germline): MNHEY, SVGAGI. The ends were cut back, 6 bases at V and 7 bases at J, with 16 bases in the middle. There are 14 residues in the CDR3.

The chain is built from TRBV7-2 and TRBJ2-7; 7 bases match TRBD1. Germline CDR1 is SGHTA and CDR2 is FQGNSA. CDR3 length: 15 amino acids. With V trimmed by 5 bases and J by 5 bases, 12 bases remained unmatched. For the CDR3, the DNA is TGTGCCAGCAGCCCTAAGGGGGCGTGGGCCGACGAGCAGTACTTC. It is translated as CASSPKGAWADEQYF.

The chain combines TRBV2 with TRBJ2-2; D might be TRBD1 or TRBD2, each matching 5 bases. The V gene lost 3 bases and the J gene lost 3 bases, with 17 bases spanning the gap. This CDR3 is 17 amino acids long. Germline V CDR1 and CDR2: SNHLY, FYNNEI. CDR3 sequence reads: CASSDPMGRPHTGELFF. The CDR3 region has the DNA TGTGCCAGCAGTGACCCCATGGGACGCCCCCACACCGGGGAGCTGTTTTTT.

This clone was seen more than once but under ten times. This chain uses TRBV11-2 with TRBJ2-3; 7 bases are a match to TRBD2. Germline V lookup: CDR1 SGHAT, CDR2 FQNNGV. Trimming removed 5 bases from V and 0 bases from J; junction bases left unmatched: 8. CDR3 length equals 16 residues. The CDR3, as DNA: TGTGCCAGCAGCCCAAAGTGGCGGGGGAGCACAGATACGCAGTATTTT. Its protein product is CASSPKWRGSTDTQYF.

The chain joins TRBV7-9 to TRBJ2-1, with D possibly matching TRBD2 (7 bases). This CDR3 spans 16 amino acids. Germline CDR1 and CDR2: SEHNR and FQNEAQ (reference sequence). The germline V and J ends were trimmed by 5 bases and 8 bases, with 22 bases remaining between them. The CDR3 loop is CASSPRGRGGPDEQFF. The CDR3 region has the DNA TGTGCCAGCAGCCCAAGGGGGAGGGGGGGGCCGGATGAGCAGTTCTTC.

The chain couples TRBV4-1 to TRBJ2-7; the match to TRBD1 covers 11 bases. Germline V gene sequence: CDR1 MGHRA, CDR2 YSYEKL. Trimming at V came to 1 base and at J to 7 bases, leaving 3 bases not matched to a gene. The CDR3 consists of 14 residues. The CDR3: CASSQVGTGGEQYF. CDR3 DNA: TGCGCCAGCAGCCAAGTGGGGACAGGGGGGGAGCAGTACTTC.

The CDR3 here is CASSQLAGANEQFF. The CDR3 DNA sequence: TGCGCCAGCAGCCAACTAGCGGGAGCCAATGAGCAGTTCTTC. The V call is TRBV4-1, the J call TRBJ2-1; the match to TRBD2 covers 10 bases. The V segment lost 2 bases and the J segment 6 bases; nucleotides outside the gene matches: 1. The CDR3 length is 14 residues. Germline V gene sequence: CDR1 MGHRA, CDR2 YSYEKL.

The chain has TRBV7-8 and TRBJ1-1; no firm D call. Trimming pared 2 bases from V and 2 bases from J, leaving 0 bases between. The CDR3 totals 11 residues. The germline V gene has CDR1 SGHVS and CDR2 FQNEAQ. CDR3 nucleotide sequence: TGTGCCAGCAGCTTAAACACTGAAGCTTTCTTT. This encodes CASSLNTEAFF.

The CDR3 DNA reads TGTGCCAGCAGCGTATCCGGGAGAAATGAAAAACTGTTTTTT. Translation gives CASSVSGRNEKLFF. The genes are TRBV9 and TRBJ1-4; D remains ambiguous. Per germline, CDR1 SGDLS and CDR2 YYNGEE. This CDR3 comprises 14 residues. Trimming shortened V by 1 base and J by 5 bases, and 9 bases separated the two germline ends. The complete variable domain, with remaining parts taken from reference TRBV9 and TRBJ1-4, reads DSGVTQTPKHLITATGQRVTLRCSPRSGDLSVYWYQQSLDQGLQFLIQYYNGEERAKGNILERFSAQQFPDLHSELNLSSLELGDSALYFCASSVSGRNEKLFFGSGTQLSVL.